The present entry profiles one T cell receptor beta chain with its context. The PCR contained 60 Vbeta and 13 Jbeta primers. Only in-frame clones appear in the TCRdb table, and some are missing; sequencing was by immunoSEQ multiplex PCR. The sample contains about 200,000 clones, 70% to 80% of which appear only once. The CDR3 sequence is 13 residues long. The germline gives CDR1 MGHRA, CDR2 YSYEKL. This sample is part of a study of cytomegalovirus exposure and HLA in healthy donors. This receptor was taken from a woman aged 25-40 years in good health and CMV-seronegative. The rearrangement uses TRBV4-1 and TRBJ2-5, with D hard to call. The DNA end favors TRBJ2-7, so the J call may be wrong. Sequencing used PBMCs. The CDR3, as DNA: TGCGCCAGCAGCCAAGATCGAGGCTACGAGCAGTACTTC. This sequence encodes CASSQDRGYEQYF.